These 7 T cell receptor beta chains came from one sample sequenced in a study of Ad26.COV2.S vaccination and SARS-CoV-2 variants. The repertoire was sequenced with immunoSEQ multiplex PCR; TCRdb's copy has only in-frame clones and lacks some. This table has about 350,000 clones, approximately 86% appearing once. Treatment indicated: around 19 received Ad26.COV2.S at low or high dose, single or two shots; about 5 received placebo; per-sample allocation not given. Samples came from day 63 after the first vaccine or placebo injection. The specimen comprised peripheral blood, sampled in a trial of Ad26.COV2.S vaccine versus placebo. These receptors came from a person aged 18-65 years who received the Ad26.COV2.S COVID-19 vaccine or a placebo.

This clone came up once. V is TRBV18 and J is TRBJ2-2, with 10 bases fitting TRBD1. Unmatched junction bases numbered 7, after V lost 2 bases and J lost 1 base. Germline assignment: CDR1 KGHSH and CDR2 LQKENI. The CDR3 is made up of 18 amino acids. The CDR3 DNA is TGTGCCAGCTCACCAGGGACAGGGGCCGTCGGGAACACCGGGGAGCTGTTTTTT. Encoded protein: CASSPGTGAVGNTGELFF.

The chain links TRBV5-6 to TRBJ1-1; D remains unclear. Looked up from germline, CDR1 is SGHDT and CDR2 is YYEEEE. V gave up 9 bases and J gave up 1 base, with 10 bases separating them. The CDR3 has 12 residues. The CDR3 nucleotides read TGTGCCACCTCCCTCGGGAACACTGAAGCTTTCTTT. Translating gives CATSLGNTEAFF. Using reference TRBV5-6 and TRBJ1-1 for the parts outside the CDR3, the full variable domain is DAGVTQSPTHLIKTRGQQVTLRCSPKSGHDTVSWYQQALGQGPQFIFQYYEEEERQRGNFPDRFSGHQFPNYSSELNVNALLLGDSALYLCATSLGNTEAFFGQGTRLTVV.

This clone was seen just once. The CDR3 region has the DNA TGTGCCAGTAGTATACGTAGGCAGGGGTACTATCAGCCCCAGCATTTT. It codes for CASSIRRQGYYQPQHF. This chain uses TRBV19 with TRBJ1-5; possible D gene TRBD1, 6 bases. Trimming took 2 bases from V and 5 from J, leaving 16 bases between them. The CDR3 has 16 amino acids. The germline V gene encodes CDR1 LNHDA and CDR2 SQIVND (reference sequence).

The chain combines TRBV18 with TRBJ2-4; D not certain. V lost 5 bases and J lost 8, with 10 bases in between. The CDR3 is made up of 12 amino acids. The germline CDR1 and CDR2 sequences are KGHSH and LQKENI. CDR3: CASSREQYIQYF. The CDR3 DNA reads as TGTGCCAGCTCAAGGGAACAATACATTCAGTACTTC.

This chain links TRBV6-2 or TRBV6-3 with TRBJ2-5, with D unclear. Germline lookup yields CDR1 MNHEY and CDR2 SVGEGT. The CDR3 consists of 13 residues. V was shortened by 0 bases and J by 1 base, with 3 bases between the two germline ends. The CDR3: CASSYSIQETQYF. CDR3 DNA: TGTGCCAGCAGTTACTCCATCCAAGAGACCCAGTACTTC.

This chain uses TRBV11-3 with TRBJ2-1, with D hard to call. Trimming stripped 4 bases from V and 0 bases from J, with 16 bases between. CDR3 length: 17 residues. Germline CDR1 SGHNT, CDR2 YENEEA. In DNA form, the CDR3 reads TGTGCCAGCAGCTCCGCCAGCGCGGCCAGCTCCTACAATGAGCAGTTCTTC. Its translation: CASSSASAASSYNEQFF. The full variable domain, rest sourced from reference TRBV11-3 and TRBJ2-1, is EAGVVQSPRYKIIEKKQPVAFWCNPISGHNTLYWYLQNLGQGPELLIRYENEEAVDDSQLPKDRFSAERLKGVDSTLKIQPAELGDSAVYLCASSSASAASSYNEQFFGPGTRLTVL.

Here the CDR3 DNA reads TGTGCCAGCAGCCAAGATCGGATTAGACAGGGGACCGGGGAGCTGTTTTTT. It yields the protein CASSQDRIRQGTGELFF. This chain uses TRBV4-2 with TRBJ2-2; 8 bases match TRBD1. The germline V gene has CDR1 LGHNA and CDR2 YNFKEQ. With V trimmed by 0 bases and J by 5 bases, 8 bases remained unmatched. The CDR3 is 17 amino acids.